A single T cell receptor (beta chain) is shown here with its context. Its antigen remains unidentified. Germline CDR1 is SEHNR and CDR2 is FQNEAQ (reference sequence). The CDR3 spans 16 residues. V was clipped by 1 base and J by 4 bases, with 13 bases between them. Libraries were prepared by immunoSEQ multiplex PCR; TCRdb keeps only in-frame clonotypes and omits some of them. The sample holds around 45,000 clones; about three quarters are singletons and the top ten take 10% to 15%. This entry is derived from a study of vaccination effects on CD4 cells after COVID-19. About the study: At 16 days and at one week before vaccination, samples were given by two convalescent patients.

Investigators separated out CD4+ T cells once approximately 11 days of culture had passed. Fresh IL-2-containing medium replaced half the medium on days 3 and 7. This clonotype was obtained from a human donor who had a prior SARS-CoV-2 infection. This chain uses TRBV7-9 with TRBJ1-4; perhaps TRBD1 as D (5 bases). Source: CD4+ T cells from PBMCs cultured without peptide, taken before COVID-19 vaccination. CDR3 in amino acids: CASSLVLGEFNEKLFF. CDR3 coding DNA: TGTGCCAGCAGCTTAGTCTTGGGGGAGTTTAATGAAAAACTGTTTTTT.